The 28 T cell receptor beta chains below all came from one sample that was sequenced in a study of control samples from healthy donors and cancer patients. Sequenced by immunoSEQ multiplex PCR; TCRdb stores in-frame clones only, minus some. The table lists under 450,000 clones, 90% of them singletons, with about 6.3% in the top ten. Sequencing input: PBMCs. These receptors came from a man in his forties with head and neck cancer.

V usage is TRBV7-9 and J usage is TRBJ2-7, with TRBD1 matching 9 bases. Losses at the gene ends were 6 bases for V and 4 bases for J; bases not matched to a gene: 7. Looked up from germline, CDR1 is SEHNR and CDR2 is FQNEAQ (reference sequence). The CDR3 runs to 14 residues. CDR3 sequence: CASRPGTGLYEQYF. CDR3 DNA: TGTGCCAGCAGGCCCGGGACAGGGCTATACGAGCAGTACTTC.

The chain joins TRBV6-5 to TRBJ1-4; D gene unclear. Germline values: CDR1 MNHEY, CDR2 SVGAGI. This CDR3 is 14 amino acids long. V gave up 6 bases and J gave up 5 bases, with 13 bases separating them. The CDR3: CASRAQSRNEKLFF. The CDR3, as DNA: TGTGCCAGCAGGGCCCAGTCAAGGAATGAAAAACTGTTTTTT.

The chain links TRBV5-1 to TRBJ1-3, with 7 bases that match TRBD1. V shed 4 bases and J 0 bases; nucleotides not matched to a gene: 7. CDR1 and CDR2 (germline): SGHRS, YFSETQ. This CDR3 comprises 16 residues. DNA for the CDR3: TGCGCCAGCAGCCTGACAGGGCCTTACTCTGGAAACACCATATATTTT. The encoded protein is CASSLTGPYSGNTIYF.

J is TRBJ2-2 and V is TRBV3-1 (or the pseudogene TRBV3-2); D is unclear. The V end was cut by 0 bases, the J end by 5 bases, with 13 bases between. There are 16 residues in the CDR3. Germline CDR1 LGHDT, CDR2 YNNKEL (reference sequence). In DNA form, the CDR3 reads TGTGCCAGCAGCCAAGATAAGGGCGCCGCAACCGGGGAGCTGTTTTTT. Translation gives CASSQDKGAATGELFF.

This chain connects TRBV5-1 to TRBJ2-7; 8 bases align to TRBD1. The CDR3 extends over 14 amino acids. The germline gives CDR1 SGHRS, CDR2 YFSETQ. V lost 2 bases and J lost 2; bases outside the gene matches: 3. CDR3 bases: TGCGCCAGCAGCTTACAGGGGGGCCCCTACGAGCAGTACTTC. This sequence encodes CASSLQGGPYEQYF.

The V call is TRBV12-3 or TRBV12-4, the J call TRBJ2-7, with D perhaps TRBD2 (6 bases). This CDR3 is 13 amino acids long. The V and J ends lost 8 bases and 0 bases respectively, with 11 bases between them. CDR3 amino acids: CASRDLSSYEQYF. The CDR3 region has the DNA TGTGCCAGCCGGGACTTGAGCTCCTACGAGCAGTACTTC.

The chain links TRBV19 to TRBJ1-1; D unresolved. The germline CDR1 and CDR2 sequences are LNHDA and SQIVND (reference sequence). V lost 5 bases, J lost 0 bases, and 19 bases lay in between. CDR3 length equals 17 residues. CDR3 loop: CASSFRGRSLLNTEAFF. The CDR3 DNA follows: TGTGCCAGTAGTTTTAGAGGCAGGTCTTTACTGAACACTGAAGCTTTCTTT.

As regards this clone: Other DNA sequences within the sample encode an identical CDR3. The V call is TRBV7-9, the J call TRBJ1-6; the D is unclear. Trimming removed 1 base at V and 9 bases at J, with 7 bases between. The CDR3 length is 13 residues. Germline V lookup: CDR1 SEHNR, CDR2 FQNEAQ (reference sequence). CDR3 DNA sequence: TGTGCCAGCAGCTTAGAAGGCGGTTCACCCCTCCACTTT. Its translation: CASSLEGGSPLHF.

The genes are TRBV28 and TRBJ1-4; 9 bases are shared with TRBD1. The CDR3 contains 13 residues. Trimming took 10 bases from V and 7 from J; bases not matched to a gene: 7. Germline lookup yields CDR1 MDHEN and CDR2 SYDVKM. The CDR3 sequence: CATTGGGGEKLFF. The CDR3 nucleotides read TGTGCCACCACAGGGGGCGGGGGTGAAAAACTGTTTTTT.

The chain employs TRBV24-1 and TRBJ1-4; 8 bases match TRBD1. Germline assignment: CDR1 KGHDR and CDR2 SFDVKD. V shed 7 bases, J shed 8 bases, and the junction held 17 bases outside the gene matches. This CDR3 contains 17 residues. The CDR3 is CATSEPGQAPGEEKLFF. The CDR3 region has the DNA TGTGCCACCAGCGAGCCGGGACAGGCACCCGGAGAGGAAAAACTGTTTTTT.

In its sample, this clone was seen once. The chain employs TRBV13 and TRBJ2-2; either TRBD1 or TRBD2 may fit D (6 bases each). Germline lookup yields CDR1 PRHDT and CDR2 FYEKMQ (reference sequence). V lost 2 bases and J lost 5, with 15 bases in between. The length of the CDR3 is 16 residues. The CDR3 region has the DNA TGTGCCAGCAGCTTAAAGTACAGGGAGGAGACCGGGGAGCTGTTTTTT. It is translated as CASSLKYREETGELFF.

The genes are TRBV30 and TRBJ1-2, with 9 positions matching TRBD1. The CDR3 spans 14 residues. Trimming cost V 3 bases and J 7 bases; bases outside gene matches: 9. The germline gives CDR1 GTSNPN, CDR2 SVGIG (reference sequence). CDR3: CAWSEGGQGRGYTF. As DNA, the CDR3 is TGTGCCTGGAGCGAGGGGGGACAGGGTCGTGGCTACACCTTC.

This clone was observed a handful of times. The chain has TRBV19 and TRBJ1-1; 9 nucleotides align to TRBD1. With V trimmed by 2 bases and J by 7 bases, 5 bases remained unmatched. This CDR3 spans 14 amino acids. Per germline, CDR1 LNHDA and CDR2 SQIVND (reference sequence). The CDR3 is CASSIIVGQGEAFF. The CDR3 DNA sequence: TGTGCCAGTAGTATAATTGTGGGACAGGGTGAAGCTTTCTTT.

V usage is TRBV28 and J usage is TRBJ2-1, with 16 bases fitting TRBD2. V was pared by 4 bases and J by 7 bases, with 4 bases of the junction left unmatched. Germline V gene lookup returns CDR1 MDHEN and CDR2 SYDVKM. The CDR3 contains 16 residues. This CDR3 reads CASSSGLAGGPNEQFF. CDR3 DNA: TGTGCCAGCAGTTCGGGACTAGCGGGAGGGCCAAATGAGCAGTTCTTC.

In its sample, this clone was seen once. CDR3 protein: CSTWDIYLTDTQYF. CDR3 sequence (DNA): TGCAGCACCTGGGACATCTATCTCACAGATACGCAGTATTTT. The V call is TRBV29-1, the J call TRBJ2-3; D is perhaps TRBD1 (6 bases). CDR3 length: 14 amino acids. V was pared by 8 bases and J by 2 bases, with 17 bases between. Germline lookup yields CDR1 SQVTM and CDR2 ANQGSEA.

This chain uses TRBV6-5 with TRBJ1-1; a possible D gene is TRBD1 (5 bases). The V gene's germline CDR1 is MNHEY and CDR2 SVGAGI. The CDR3 spans 16 residues. Trimming shortened V by 0 bases and J by 4 bases, and 15 bases separated the two germline ends. The CDR3 spells CASSYSIAGRGTEAFF. The CDR3 DNA follows: TGTGCCAGCAGTTACTCGATAGCAGGGAGGGGCACTGAAGCTTTCTTT.

The CDR3 is CASSYLNTGELFF. The DNA of the CDR3 is TGTGCCAGCAGTTATCTGAACACCGGGGAGCTGTTTTTT. This chain joins TRBV2 and TRBJ2-2; D is ambiguous. CDR1 and CDR2 from the germline V gene are SNHLY and FYNNEI. The CDR3 runs 13 residues. Trimming took 5 bases from V and 1 from J, leaving 5 bases between them.

The CDR3 loop reads CASSQDAAGLMNTEAFF. CDR3 sequence (DNA): TGCGCCAGCAGCCAAGATGCGGCAGGCCTTATGAACACTGAAGCTTTCTTT. V gene TRBV4-3 combines with J gene TRBJ1-1; D is unresolved. V was cut by 0 bases and J by 0 bases, with 14 bases left in between. CDR1 is LGHNA and CDR2 is YSLEER in the germline V gene. This CDR3 is built from 17 residues.

The genes are TRBV9 and TRBJ2-7; D is perhaps TRBD1 (5 bases). From germline, CDR1 is SGDLS and CDR2 YYNGEE. Trimming removed 5 bases from V and 2 bases from J, with 14 bases in between. This CDR3 has 14 residues. CDR3 sequence: CASSDSINPYEQYF. The CDR3 DNA reads TGTGCCAGCAGTGACAGTATTAATCCCTACGAGCAGTACTTC. Drawing the rest from reference TRBV9 and TRBJ2-7, the complete variable domain is DSGVTQTPKHLITATGQRVTLRCSPRSGDLSVYWYQQSLDQGLQFLIQYYNGEERAKGNILERFSAQQFPDLHSELNLSSLELGDSALYFCASSDSINPYEQYFGPGTRLTVT.

V and J are TRBV7-9 and TRBJ1-5, with no clear D. Germline loops: CDR1 SEHNR, CDR2 FQNEAQ (reference sequence). The CDR3 runs 14 residues. V lost 5 bases and J lost 3, with 11 bases in between. The CDR3 bases are TGTGCCAGCAGCCCAGACGTCTTCAATCAGCCCCAGCATTTT. Translation gives CASSPDVFNQPQHF.

The CDR3 coding sequence is TGCAGCGTTGAAGGGCAGGACACTGAAGCTTTCTTT. Amino acids: CSVEGQDTEAFF. The chain joins TRBV29-1 to TRBJ1-1; D not certain. Trimming took 1 base from V and 3 from J, leaving 6 bases between them. From germline, CDR1 is SQVTM and CDR2 ANQGSEA. The CDR3 extends over 12 amino acids.

This chain links TRBV4-3 with TRBJ1-3; no reliable D call. V lost 2 bases and J lost 0, with 5 bases in between. CDR3 size: 14 residues. Germline-derived CDR1 and CDR2 are LGHNA and YSLEER. The CDR3 nucleotides are TGCGCCAGCAGCCAAAGGAGCTCTGGAAACACCATATATTTT. This translates into CASSQRSSGNTIYF.

This clone was observed once. The J gene is TRBJ1-1, the V gene TRBV28; 10 bases map to TRBD1. The CDR3 totals 13 residues. The germline V gene has CDR1 MDHEN and CDR2 SYDVKM. V lost 8 bases, J lost 4 bases, and 4 bases stayed unmatched. The chain's CDR3 is CASLDRGPTEAFF. The CDR3 coding sequence is TGTGCCAGCCTCGACAGGGGGCCCACTGAAGCTTTCTTT.

The chain uses TRBV7-9 and TRBJ2-7; tentatively, D is TRBD1 or TRBD2 (5 bases each). The CDR3 consists of 12 residues. Per germline, CDR1 SEHNR and CDR2 FQNEAQ (reference sequence). Trimming left V 5 bases short and J 3 bases short, with 8 bases between. CDR3 protein: CASSRDVYEQYF. CDR3 in DNA: TGTGCCAGCAGCCGGGACGTCTACGAGCAGTACTTC. Using reference TRBV7-9 and TRBJ2-7 for the parts outside the CDR3, the full variable domain is DTGVSQNPRHKITKRGQNVTFRCDPISEHNRLYWYRQTLGQGPEFLTYFQNEAQLEKSRLLSDRFSAERPKGSFSTLEIQRTEQGDSAMYLCASSRDVYEQYFGPGTRLTVT.

The chain is built from TRBV6-5 and TRBJ2-5, with TRBD2 matching over 7 bases. Trimming at V came to 7 bases and at J to 5 bases, leaving 10 bases not matched to a gene. Looked up from germline, CDR1 is MNHEY and CDR2 is SVGAGI. CDR3 length: 14 amino acids. CDR3 nucleotides: TGTGCCAGCAACTATCGGGAGGACTATGAGACCCAGTACTTC. Translation: CASNYREDYETQYF.

This chain connects TRBV4-2 to TRBJ1-2; D remains ambiguous. V shed 2 bases and J shed 4 bases, with 14 bases lying between them. The CDR3 spans 15 residues. Germline V gives CDR1 LGHNA, CDR2 YNFKEQ. The CDR3 DNA reads TGTGCCAGCAGCCAAATACTTACCGGACGCTATGGCTACACCTTC. As protein: CASSQILTGRYGYTF.

Worth noting for this clone: One end of the junction varies from germline; a read error may be responsible. V is TRBV29-1 and J is TRBJ1-4, with TRBD1 matching over 7 bases. Germline assignment: CDR1 SQVTM and CDR2 ANQGSEA. The CDR3 is 12 amino acids. This chain's CDR3 is CSVLTGNEQLFF. DNA of the CDR3: TGCAGCGTTCTGACAGGGAATGAACAACTGTTTTTT.

The chain carries TRBV27 and TRBJ2-7, with TRBD1 matching over 10 bases. The trim removed 5 bases at V and 5 bases at J, leaving 6 bases unmatched. CDR3 length: 14 amino acids. Germline V gene lookup returns CDR1 MNHEY and CDR2 SMNVEV (reference sequence). CDR3 sequence: CASSAWDRGNEQYF. In nucleotides, the CDR3 is TGTGCCAGCAGTGCCTGGGACAGGGGTAACGAGCAGTACTTC.